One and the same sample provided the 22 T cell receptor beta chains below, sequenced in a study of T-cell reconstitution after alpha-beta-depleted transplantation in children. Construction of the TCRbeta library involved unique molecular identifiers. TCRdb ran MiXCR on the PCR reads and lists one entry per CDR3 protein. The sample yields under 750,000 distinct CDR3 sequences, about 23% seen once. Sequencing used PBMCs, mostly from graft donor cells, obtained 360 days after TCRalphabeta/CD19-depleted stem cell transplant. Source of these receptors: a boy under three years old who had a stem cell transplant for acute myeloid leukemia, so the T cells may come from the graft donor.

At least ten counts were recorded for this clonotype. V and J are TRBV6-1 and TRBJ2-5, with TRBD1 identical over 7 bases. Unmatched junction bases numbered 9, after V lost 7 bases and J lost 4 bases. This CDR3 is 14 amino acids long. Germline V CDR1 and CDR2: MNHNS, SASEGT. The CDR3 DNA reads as TGTGCCAGCATAGACAGGGATGAAGGAGAGACCCAGTACTTC. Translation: CASIDRDEGETQYF.

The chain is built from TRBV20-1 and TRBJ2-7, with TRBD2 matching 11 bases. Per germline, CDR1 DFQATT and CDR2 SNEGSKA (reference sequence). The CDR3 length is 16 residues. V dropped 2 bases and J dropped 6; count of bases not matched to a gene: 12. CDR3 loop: CSARHDLAGGYGEQYF. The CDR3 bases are TGCAGTGCTAGACACGACCTAGCGGGGGGATATGGCGAGCAGTACTTC.

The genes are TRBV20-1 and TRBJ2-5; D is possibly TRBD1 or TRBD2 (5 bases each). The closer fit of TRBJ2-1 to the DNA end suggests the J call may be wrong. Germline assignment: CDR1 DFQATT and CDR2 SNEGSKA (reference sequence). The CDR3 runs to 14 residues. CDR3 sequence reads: CSARRGGNQETQFF. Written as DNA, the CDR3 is TGCAGTGCTAGACGGGGCGGAAACCAAGAGACCCAGTTCTTC.

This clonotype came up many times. The chain's CDR3 is CASSQDGTNEKLFF. The CDR3 bases are TGTGCCAGCAGCCAGGATGGGACTAATGAAAAACTGTTTTTT. The chain has TRBV7-9 and TRBJ1-4; D is uncertain. V was pared by 5 bases and J by 2 bases, with 9 bases between. This CDR3 has 14 amino acids. Germline CDR1 is SEHNR and CDR2 is FQNEAQ (reference sequence).

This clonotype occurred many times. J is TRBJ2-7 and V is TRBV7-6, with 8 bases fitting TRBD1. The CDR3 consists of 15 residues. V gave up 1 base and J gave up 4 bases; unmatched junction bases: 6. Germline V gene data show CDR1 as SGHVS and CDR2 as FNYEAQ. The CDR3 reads CASSLGTGGLYEQYF. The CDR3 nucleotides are TGTGCCAGCAGCTTAGGTACAGGGGGTTTATACGAGCAGTACTTC.

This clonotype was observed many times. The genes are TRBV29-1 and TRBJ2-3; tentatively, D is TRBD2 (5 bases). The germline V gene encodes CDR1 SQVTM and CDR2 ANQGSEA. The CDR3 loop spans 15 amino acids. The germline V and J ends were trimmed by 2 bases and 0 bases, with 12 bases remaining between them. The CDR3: CSVETRGRSTDTQYF. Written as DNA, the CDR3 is TGCAGCGTTGAAACTAGAGGCAGAAGCACAGATACGCAGTATTTT.

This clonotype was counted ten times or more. CDR3 in amino acids: CASSATRGRSSYNEQFF. CDR3 bases: TGTGCCAGCAGCGCCACCAGGGGCCGGAGCTCCTACAATGAGCAGTTCTTC. The chain uses TRBV6-5 and TRBJ2-1; tentatively, D is TRBD1 (6 bases). The V gene lost 6 bases and the J gene lost 0 bases, with 18 bases spanning the gap. The CDR3 contains 17 residues. CDR1 and CDR2 from the germline V gene are MNHEY and SVGAGI.

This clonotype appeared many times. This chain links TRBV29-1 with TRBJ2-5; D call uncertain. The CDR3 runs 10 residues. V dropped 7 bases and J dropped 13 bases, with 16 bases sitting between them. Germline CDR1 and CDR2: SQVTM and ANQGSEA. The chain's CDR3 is CSADPDRTYF. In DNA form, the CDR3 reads TGCAGCGCGGATCCGGACCGCACGTACTTC. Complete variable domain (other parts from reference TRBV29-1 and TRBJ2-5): SAVISQKPSRDICQRGTSLTIQCQVDSQVTMMFWYRQQPGQSLTLIATANQGSEATYESGFVIDKFPISRPNLTFSTLTVSNMSPEDSSIYLCSADPDRTYFGPGTRLLVL.

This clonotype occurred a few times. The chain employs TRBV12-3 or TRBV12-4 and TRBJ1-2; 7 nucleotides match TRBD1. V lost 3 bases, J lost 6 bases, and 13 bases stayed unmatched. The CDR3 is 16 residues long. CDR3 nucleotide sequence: TGTGCCAGCAGTTTTCTAAGAACAGGGGCTAGGGATGGCTACACCTTC. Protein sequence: CASSFLRTGARDGYTF.

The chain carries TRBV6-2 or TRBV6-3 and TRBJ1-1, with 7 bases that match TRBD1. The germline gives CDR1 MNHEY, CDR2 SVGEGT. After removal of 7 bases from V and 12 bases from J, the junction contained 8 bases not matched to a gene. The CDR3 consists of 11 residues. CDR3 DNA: TGTGCCAGCACCCAGGGGGTCTGGTCTTTCTTT. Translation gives CASTQGVWSFF.

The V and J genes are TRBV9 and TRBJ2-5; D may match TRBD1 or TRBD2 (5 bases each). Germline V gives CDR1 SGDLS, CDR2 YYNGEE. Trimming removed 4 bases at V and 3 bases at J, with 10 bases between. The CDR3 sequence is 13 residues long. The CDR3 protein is CASSRDGKETQYF. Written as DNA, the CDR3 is TGTGCCAGCAGCAGGGACGGCAAAGAGACCCAGTACTTC.

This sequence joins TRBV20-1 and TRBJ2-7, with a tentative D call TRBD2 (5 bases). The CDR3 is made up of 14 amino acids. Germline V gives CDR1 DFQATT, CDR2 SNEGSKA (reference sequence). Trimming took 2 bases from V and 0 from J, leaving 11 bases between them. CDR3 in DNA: TGCAGTGCTAGATCCGACGGGGACTCCTACGAGCAGTACTTC. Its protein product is CSARSDGDSYEQYF.

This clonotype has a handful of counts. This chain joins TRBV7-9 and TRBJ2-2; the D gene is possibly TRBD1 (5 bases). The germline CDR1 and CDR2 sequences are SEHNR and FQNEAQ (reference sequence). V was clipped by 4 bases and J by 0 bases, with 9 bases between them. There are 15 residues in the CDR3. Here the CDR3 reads CASSSPTANTGELFF. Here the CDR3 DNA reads TGTGCCAGCAGCTCCCCGACAGCGAACACCGGGGAGCTGTTTTTT.

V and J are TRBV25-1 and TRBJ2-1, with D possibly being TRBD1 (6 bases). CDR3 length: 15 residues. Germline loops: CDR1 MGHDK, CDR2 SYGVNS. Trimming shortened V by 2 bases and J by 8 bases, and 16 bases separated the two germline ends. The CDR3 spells CASSEPRTAFDEQFF. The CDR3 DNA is TGTGCCAGCAGTGAACCTCGGACAGCGTTCGATGAGCAGTTCTTC.

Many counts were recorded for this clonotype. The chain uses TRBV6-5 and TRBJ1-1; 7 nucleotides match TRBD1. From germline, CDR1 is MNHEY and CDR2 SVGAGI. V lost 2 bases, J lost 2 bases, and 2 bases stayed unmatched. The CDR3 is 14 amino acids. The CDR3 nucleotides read TGTGCCAGCAGTTACCGACAGGGAAACACTGAAGCTTTCTTT. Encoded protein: CASSYRQGNTEAFF.

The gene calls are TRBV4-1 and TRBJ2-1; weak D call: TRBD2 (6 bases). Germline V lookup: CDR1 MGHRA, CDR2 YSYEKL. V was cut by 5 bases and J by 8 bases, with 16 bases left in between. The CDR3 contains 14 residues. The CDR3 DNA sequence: TGCGCCAGCAGCGGACCACTCTCGGGGGATGAGCAGTTCTTC. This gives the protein CASSGPLSGDEQFF.

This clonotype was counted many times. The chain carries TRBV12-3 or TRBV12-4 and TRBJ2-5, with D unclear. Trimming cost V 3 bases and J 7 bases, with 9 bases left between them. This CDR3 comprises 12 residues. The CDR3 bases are TGTGCCAGCAGTTTTGGGAAGGGGACCCAGTACTTC. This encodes CASSFGKGTQYF.

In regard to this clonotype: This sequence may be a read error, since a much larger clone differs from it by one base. CDR3 amino acids: CASSVGVDTQYF. CDR3 in DNA: TGTGCCAGCAGCGTAGGGGTCGATACGCAGTATTTT. The chain recombines TRBV9 with TRBJ2-3; no clear D. The CDR3 extends over 12 amino acids. Germline V gene sequence: CDR1 SGDLS, CDR2 YYNGEE. The germline V and J ends were trimmed by 0 bases and 6 bases, with 5 bases remaining between them.

CDR3 sequence (DNA): TGCAGCGTTGGGGGAACAGCAAGTGCGAACACCGGGGAGCTGTTTTTT. This sequence encodes CSVGGTASANTGELFF. The chain carries TRBV29-1 and TRBJ2-2; no clear D. Per germline, CDR1 SQVTM and CDR2 ANQGSEA. Trimming pared 4 bases from V and 0 bases from J, leaving 15 bases between. CDR3 length equals 16 residues.

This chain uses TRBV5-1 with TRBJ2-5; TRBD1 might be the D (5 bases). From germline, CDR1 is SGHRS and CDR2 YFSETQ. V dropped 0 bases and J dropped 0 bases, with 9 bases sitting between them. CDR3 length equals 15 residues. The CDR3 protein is CASSLAAGNQETQYF. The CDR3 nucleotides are TGCGCCAGCAGCTTGGCGGCAGGGAACCAAGAGACCCAGTACTTC.

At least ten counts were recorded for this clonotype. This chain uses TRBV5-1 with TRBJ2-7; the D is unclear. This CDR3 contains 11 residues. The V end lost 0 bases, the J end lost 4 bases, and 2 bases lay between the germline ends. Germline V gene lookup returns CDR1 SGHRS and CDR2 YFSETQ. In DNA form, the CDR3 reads TGCGCCAGCAGCTTGGATTACGAGCAGTACGTC. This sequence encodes CASSLDYEQYV.

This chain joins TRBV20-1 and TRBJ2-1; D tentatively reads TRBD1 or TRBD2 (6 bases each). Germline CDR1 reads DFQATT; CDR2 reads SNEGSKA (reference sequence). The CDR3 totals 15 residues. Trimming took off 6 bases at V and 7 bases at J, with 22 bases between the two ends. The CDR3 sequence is CSADTGGSSWNEQFF. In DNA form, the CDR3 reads TGCAGTGCAGACACCGGGGGCTCCAGTTGGAATGAGCAGTTCTTC.